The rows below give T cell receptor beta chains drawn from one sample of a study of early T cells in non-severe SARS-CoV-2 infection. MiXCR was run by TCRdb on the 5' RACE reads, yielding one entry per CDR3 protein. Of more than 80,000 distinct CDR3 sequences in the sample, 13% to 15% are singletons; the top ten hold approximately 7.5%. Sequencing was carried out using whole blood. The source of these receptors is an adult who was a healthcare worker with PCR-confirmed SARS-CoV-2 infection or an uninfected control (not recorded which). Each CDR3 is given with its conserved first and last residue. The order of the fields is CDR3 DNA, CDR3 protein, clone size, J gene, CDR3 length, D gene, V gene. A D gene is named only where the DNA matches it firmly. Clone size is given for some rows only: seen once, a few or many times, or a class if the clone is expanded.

DNA: TGTGCCAGCAGTTACTCGTTAGGTCGTGGCACTGAAGCTTTCTTT
CDR3: CASSYSLGRGTEAFF
size: .
J: TRBJ1-1
length: 15
D: .
V: TRBV6-5

DNA: TGTGCCAGCAGTCCCGAAAGGGAGCAGTTCTTC
CDR3: CASSPEREQFF
size: few
J: TRBJ2-1
length: 11
D: .
V: TRBV6-6

DNA: TGTGCCAGCAGTGTAGATAGCGGGAGACGAGATACGCAGTATTTT
CDR3: CASSVDSGRRDTQYF
size: .
J: TRBJ2-3
length: 15
D: TRBD2
V: TRBV6-5

DNA: TGTGCCAGCAGCTTCCGGACAGGGCAAGTACTAAACAATGAGCAGTTCTTC
CDR3: CASSFRTGQVLNNEQFF
size: few
J: TRBJ2-1
length: 17
D: TRBD1
V: TRBV9

DNA: TGTGCCAGCAGCTTAGCCACTAGCAGGCACTACGAGCAGTACTTC
CDR3: CASSLATSRHYEQYF
size: .
J: TRBJ2-7
length: 15
D: .
V: TRBV7-9

DNA: TGCAGTGCTCCCGGGTCCTACAATGAGCAGTTCTTC
CDR3: CSAPGSYNEQFF
size: few
J: TRBJ2-1
length: 12
D: .
V: TRBV20-1

DNA: TGTGCCCGACAGGGAGTGAACACTGAAGCTTTCTTT
CDR3: CARQGVNTEAFF
size: .
J: TRBJ1-1
length: 12
D: TRBD1
V: TRBV2

DNA: TGCAGTGCTAGACCTAAGGTGGTGTATAGCAATCAGCCCCAGCATTTT
CDR3: CSARPKVVYSNQPQHF
size: few
J: TRBJ1-5
length: 16
D: .
V: TRBV20-1

DNA: TGCAGCGTTGTAACCAGGGTACGCGAGCAGTACTTC
CDR3: CSVVTRVREQYF
size: few
J: TRBJ2-7
length: 12
D: .
V: TRBV29-1

DNA: TGTGCCAGCAGCGTACATAGCGGGAGGTACGAGCAGTACTTC
CDR3: CASSVHSGRYEQYF
size: many
J: TRBJ2-7
length: 14
D: TRBD2
V: TRBV9

DNA: TGCACCAGCAGCCGTGTCCTCGGGGCAAACACCGGGGAGCTGTTTTTT
CDR3: CTSSRVLGANTGELFF
size: .
J: TRBJ2-2
length: 16
D: .
V: TRBV4-1

DNA: TGCGCCAGCGGTTCGGACAGTGAAGCTTTCTTT
CDR3: CASGSDSEAFF
size: .
J: TRBJ1-1
length: 11
D: .
V: TRBV10-2

DNA: TGCAGCGTCGACGCCTTCCAAGAGACCCAGTACTTC
CDR3: CSVDAFQETQYF
size: .
J: TRBJ2-5
length: 12
D: .
V: TRBV29-1

DNA: TGTGCCATCAGGGGGGCCCTAGAGGGGTCAGATACGCAGTATTTT
CDR3: CAIRGALEGSDTQYF
size: .
J: TRBJ2-3
length: 15
D: .
V: TRBV10-3

DNA: TGTGCCAGCACCTACGGGGGCGCGAACACCGGGGAGCTGTTTTTT
CDR3: CASTYGGANTGELFF
size: many
J: TRBJ2-2
length: 15
D: .
V: TRBV6-6

DNA: TGTGCCAGCAGCTTAGCACACGGGTTTCAGCCCCAGCATTTT
CDR3: CASSLAHGFQPQHF
size: .
J: TRBJ1-5
length: 14
D: .
V: TRBV7-8

DNA: TGTGCCACAAACTCCGGGACAGGGGTTGGGGCCAACGTCCTGACTTTC
CDR3: CATNSGTGVGANVLTF
size: many
J: TRBJ2-6
length: 16
D: TRBD1
V: TRBV6-5

DNA: TGTGCCAGCAGTTTGCCTGGGGCGGGCTACGAGCAGTACTTC
CDR3: CASSLPGAGYEQYF
size: many
J: TRBJ2-7
length: 14
D: .
V: TRBV28

DNA: TGCAGTGCTAGAGATGCACTCCGGGGGTATGGCTACACCTTC
CDR3: CSARDALRGYGYTF
size: .
J: TRBJ1-2
length: 14
D: .
V: TRBV20-1

DNA: TGTGCCAGCAGCCAGAACGGACTCCACAATGAGCAGTTCTTC
CDR3: CASSQNGLHNEQFF
size: few
J: TRBJ2-1
length: 14
D: .
V: TRBV4-2

DNA: TGTGCCTGGAGTCCCAACAGGGATAACTATGGCTACACCTTC
CDR3: CAWSPNRDNYGYTF
size: few
J: TRBJ1-2
length: 14
D: .
V: TRBV30

DNA: TGTGCCAGCAGCCCGGGGACAGGGGGCCCATATGGCTACACCTTC
CDR3: CASSPGTGGPYGYTF
size: many
J: TRBJ1-2
length: 15
D: TRBD1
V: TRBV7-9

DNA: TGTGCCAGCAGCCCCCAGCGCGGGAACACTGAAGCTTTCTTT
CDR3: CASSPQRGNTEAFF
size: few
J: TRBJ1-1
length: 14
D: .
V: TRBV7-3

DNA: TGCAGCGTCCCCCATGAGACACTCTCTGAAAAACTGTTTTTT
CDR3: CSVPHETLSEKLFF
size: few
J: TRBJ1-4
length: 14
D: .
V: TRBV29-1

DNA: TGTGCCAGCAGCCCCCGGACAGATCAAGACTCCTATGGCTACACCTTC
CDR3: CASSPRTDQDSYGYTF
size: many
J: TRBJ1-2
length: 16
D: .
V: TRBV9

DNA: TGTGCCAGCAGCTTAGCGGCCGATAACACTGAAGCTTTCTTT
CDR3: CASSLAADNTEAFF
size: many
J: TRBJ1-1
length: 14
D: .
V: TRBV7-9

DNA: TGTGCCAGCAGCTTAGGGGGGAGCTCGGACAATGAGCAGTTCTTC
CDR3: CASSLGGSSDNEQFF
size: .
J: TRBJ2-1
length: 15
D: .
V: TRBV7-6

DNA: TGTGCCAGCAGCGTAGAAGCGGTGTCCTACAATGAGCAGTTCTTC
CDR3: CASSVEAVSYNEQFF
size: once
J: TRBJ2-1
length: 15
D: .
V: TRBV9

DNA: TGTGCCAGCAGTTACTCTCGACAGGGGGGGGACAATGAAAAACTGTTTTTT
CDR3: CASSYSRQGGDNEKLFF
size: few
J: TRBJ1-4
length: 17
D: TRBD1
V: TRBV6-5

DNA: TGTGCCAGTAGTATGGAACACTCAGCTGAAGCTTTCTTT
CDR3: CASSMEHSAEAFF
size: few
J: TRBJ1-1
length: 13
D: .
V: TRBV19

DNA: TGCAGTGCTAGAAGTCCGGGACGGACTAACACCGGGGAGCTGTTTTTT
CDR3: CSARSPGRTNTGELFF
size: many
J: TRBJ2-2
length: 16
D: .
V: TRBV20-1

DNA: TGTGCCAGTCCTTACGCCGACGTCACCTATGGCTACACCTTC
CDR3: CASPYADVTYGYTF
size: .
J: TRBJ1-2
length: 14
D: .
V: TRBV2

DNA: TGCGCCAGCAGCCACCGGACTAGCGGCGTGAATGAGCAGTTCTTC
CDR3: CASSHRTSGVNEQFF
size: .
J: TRBJ2-1
length: 15
D: TRBD2
V: TRBV4-1

DNA: TGTGCCAGCAGCCGCATAGCGGGAGGATACAATGAGCAGTTCTTC
CDR3: CASSRIAGGYNEQFF
size: .
J: TRBJ2-1
length: 15
D: TRBD2
V: TRBV3-1

DNA: TGTGCCAGCAGCTCAAGGGGACAGGGGGAGGAGGACACTGAAGCTTTCTTT
CDR3: CASSSRGQGEEDTEAFF
size: few
J: TRBJ1-1
length: 17
D: TRBD1
V: TRBV7-9

DNA: TGTGCCAGCACCCGGGACAGATCTAACTATGGCTACACCTTC
CDR3: CASTRDRSNYGYTF
size: .
J: TRBJ1-2
length: 14
D: TRBD1
V: TRBV6-5

DNA: TGTGCCAGCAGTTTCTCTCGACAGGCGAACCAGCCCCAGCATTTT
CDR3: CASSFSRQANQPQHF
size: .
J: TRBJ1-5
length: 15
D: .
V: TRBV27

DNA: TGTGCCAGCAGCACATCACGGGGACTCAACTACGAGCAGTACTTC
CDR3: CASSTSRGLNYEQYF
size: .
J: TRBJ2-7
length: 15
D: .
V: TRBV7-9

DNA: TGTGCCAGCCGTTGGGGAGCAGGGGTGCCTAACTATGGCTACACCTTC
CDR3: CASRWGAGVPNYGYTF
size: few
J: TRBJ1-2
length: 16
D: .
V: TRBV13

DNA: TGTGCCAGCAGTGAATCCGGGACAGGGGTCTATGGCTACACCTTC
CDR3: CASSESGTGVYGYTF
size: .
J: TRBJ1-2
length: 15
D: TRBD1
V: TRBV25-1

DNA: TGCAGCGTAACGACCTACGAGCAGTACTTC
CDR3: CSVTTYEQYF
size: few
J: TRBJ2-7
length: 10
D: .
V: TRBV29-1

DNA: TGTGCCACCAGCAGACGGAGGGCCCGCACAGATACGCAGTATTTT
CDR3: CATSRRRARTDTQYF
size: few
J: TRBJ2-3
length: 15
D: .
V: TRBV15

DNA: TGTGCCGCCAGCGAGGGGGACAGGGTCAATGAGCAGTTCTTC
CDR3: CAASEGDRVNEQFF
size: once
J: TRBJ2-1
length: 14
D: TRBD1
V: TRBV15

DNA: TGTGCCAGCAGTACCGACAGTATTGACCAGTTCTTC
CDR3: CASSTDSIDQFF
size: .
J: TRBJ2-1
length: 12
D: .
V: TRBV5-4

DNA: TGTGCCAGCTTAGCGGGAGATCACGAGCAGTTCTTC
CDR3: CASLAGDHEQFF
size: many
J: TRBJ2-1
length: 12
D: TRBD2
V: TRBV12-3/TRBV12-4

DNA: TGTGCCTGGACAACTAGCTATTACAATGAGCAGTTCTTC
CDR3: CAWTTSYYNEQFF
size: few
J: TRBJ2-1
length: 13
D: .
V: TRBV30

DNA: TGCAGTGCCAGACCGGGACTAGCAACTCGACCCGGGGAGCTGTTTTTT
CDR3: CSARPGLATRPGELFF
size: few
J: TRBJ2-2
length: 16
D: TRBD2
V: TRBV20-1

DNA: TGTGCCTGGACGGCCATGAACACTGAAGCTTTCTTT
CDR3: CAWTAMNTEAFF
size: many
J: TRBJ1-1
length: 12
D: .
V: TRBV30